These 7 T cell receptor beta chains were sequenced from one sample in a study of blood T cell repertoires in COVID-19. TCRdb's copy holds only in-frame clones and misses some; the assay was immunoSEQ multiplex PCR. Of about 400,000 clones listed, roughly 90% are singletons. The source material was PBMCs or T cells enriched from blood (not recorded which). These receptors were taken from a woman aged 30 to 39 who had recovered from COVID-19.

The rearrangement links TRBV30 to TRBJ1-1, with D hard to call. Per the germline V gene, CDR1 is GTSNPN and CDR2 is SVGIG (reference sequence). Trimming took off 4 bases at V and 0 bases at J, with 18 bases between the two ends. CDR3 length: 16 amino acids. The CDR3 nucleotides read TGTGCCTGGATATTAACTCGAGTGATAGTGAACACTGAAGCTTTCTTT. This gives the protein CAWILTRVIVNTEAFF.

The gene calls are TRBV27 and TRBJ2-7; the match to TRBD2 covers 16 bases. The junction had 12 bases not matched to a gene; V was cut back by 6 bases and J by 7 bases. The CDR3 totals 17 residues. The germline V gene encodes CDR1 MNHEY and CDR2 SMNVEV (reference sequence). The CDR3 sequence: CASRGTSGGASEGEQYF. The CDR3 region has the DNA TGTGCCAGCAGGGGGACTAGCGGGGGGGCAAGTGAGGGAGAGCAGTACTTC.

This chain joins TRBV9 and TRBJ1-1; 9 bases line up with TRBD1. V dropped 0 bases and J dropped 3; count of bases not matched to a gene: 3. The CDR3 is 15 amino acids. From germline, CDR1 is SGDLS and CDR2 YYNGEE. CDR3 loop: CASSVGDRVYTEAFF. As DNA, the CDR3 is TGTGCCAGCAGCGTAGGGGACAGGGTGTACACTGAAGCTTTCTTT.

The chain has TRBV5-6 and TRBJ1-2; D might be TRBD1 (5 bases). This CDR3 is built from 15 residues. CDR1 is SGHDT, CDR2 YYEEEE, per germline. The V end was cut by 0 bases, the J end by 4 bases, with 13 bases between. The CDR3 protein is CASSLGRGLRYGYTF. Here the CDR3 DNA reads TGTGCCAGCAGCTTGGGAAGGGGACTCCGCTATGGCTACACCTTC.

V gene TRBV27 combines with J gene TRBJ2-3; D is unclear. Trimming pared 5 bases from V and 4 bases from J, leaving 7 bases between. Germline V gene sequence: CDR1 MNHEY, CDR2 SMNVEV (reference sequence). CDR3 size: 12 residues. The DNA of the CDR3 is TGTGCCAGCAGTCTCCCCGCAGATACGCAGTATTTT. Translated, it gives CASSLPADTQYF.

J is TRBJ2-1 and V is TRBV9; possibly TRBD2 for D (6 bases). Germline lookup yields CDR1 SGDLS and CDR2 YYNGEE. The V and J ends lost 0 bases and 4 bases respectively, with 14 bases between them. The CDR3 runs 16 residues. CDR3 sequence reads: CASSVEGGNLYNEQFF. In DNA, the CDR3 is TGTGCCAGCAGCGTAGAGGGCGGGAACTTATACAATGAGCAGTTCTTC.

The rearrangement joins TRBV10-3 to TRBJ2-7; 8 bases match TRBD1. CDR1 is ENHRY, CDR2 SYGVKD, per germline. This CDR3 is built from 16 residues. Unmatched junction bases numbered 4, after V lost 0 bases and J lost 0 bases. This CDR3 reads CAISESGQGLSYEQYF. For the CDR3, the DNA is TGTGCCATCAGTGAGTCCGGACAGGGACTCTCCTACGAGCAGTACTTC.